The 17 T cell receptor beta chains reported below all come from one sample, sequenced in a study of breast tumors, draining lymph nodes, adjacent tissues (TCRdb year 2016). Lymph node samples came from the axillary draining lymph nodes of breast cancer patients. The library was produced with multiplex PCR. The sequencer was an Illumina HiSeq 2000. Through fastp at Q25 and MiXCR, TCRdb rebuilt clones from the public reads, retaining in-frame beta chains. Rows with a matching CDR3 protein are joined into one entry that keeps the most common DNA and genes. Present in this sample are around 250,000 distinct CDR3 sequences, less than 45% of which were seen just once. The ten largest clones add up to 3% to 4% of the sample. The sequenced material came from axillary lymph node tissue. These receptor sequences come from a female donor with breast cancer. Some clones in this sample may be carry-over from other donors' samples.

There are many counts of this clonotype. The rearrangement links TRBV9 to TRBJ2-5; D gene uncertain. The CDR3 sequence is 13 residues long. Trimming shortened V by 4 bases and J by 5 bases, and 12 bases separated the two germline ends. Germline V gene lookup returns CDR1 SGDLS and CDR2 YYNGEE. The CDR3, as DNA: TGTGCCAGCAGCCCTAGTTTCCTGGAGACCCAGTACTTC. Translation gives CASSPSFLETQYF.

This sequence joins TRBV24-1 and TRBJ1-5; 9 bases map to TRBD1. V trimming: 4 bases; J trimming: 9 bases; junction bases outside the gene matches: 12. The CDR3 is made up of 16 amino acids. Per the germline V gene, CDR1 is KGHDR and CDR2 is SFDVKD. The CDR3 sequence: CATSDPLTGGSRPQHF. The CDR3 DNA reads TGTGCCACCAGTGACCCGTTAACAGGGGGCTCTCGGCCCCAGCATTTT.

The rearrangement links TRBV7-9 to TRBJ1-3; 7 bases are shared with TRBD1. Germline loops: CDR1 SEHNR, CDR2 FQNEAQ (reference sequence). CDR3 length equals 17 residues. The V and J ends lost 5 bases and 3 bases, in that order; junction bases with no gene match: 13. CDR3 region: CASSHYSTGVFGNTIYF. The CDR3 nucleotides are TGTGCCAGCAGCCACTATTCAACAGGGGTATTTGGAAACACCATATATTTT.

This clonotype was counted a single time. This chain connects TRBV5-1 to TRBJ1-4; no reliable D call. CDR3 length: 13 residues. Germline values: CDR1 SGHRS, CDR2 YFSETQ. Trimming took off 4 bases at V and 0 bases at J, with 4 bases between the two ends. The CDR3 DNA reads TGCGCCAGCAGCGCCTCAACTAATGAAAAACTGTTTTTT. This codes for CASSASTNEKLFF.

This clonotype was observed many times. The rearrangement joins TRBV11-1 to TRBJ2-7; a possible D gene is TRBD2 (6 bases). In germline, CDR1 is SGHAT, CDR2 FQDESV (reference sequence). The CDR3 spans 13 residues. V lost 5 bases and J 2 bases, leaving 10 bases between the germline ends. The CDR3, as DNA: TGTGCCAGCAGCCAGGGACTCGCCTACGAGCAGTACTTC. Protein: CASSQGLAYEQYF.

The rearrangement joins TRBV2 to TRBJ1-5; 8 bases line up with TRBD1. Trimming at V came to 9 bases and at J to 14 bases, leaving 15 bases not matched to a gene. Germline V lookup: CDR1 SNHLY, CDR2 FYNNEI. The CDR3 loop spans 13 amino acids. The DNA for the CDR3 is TGTGCCAGTCAGACGGTCAGGGGGCACTACGAGCATTTT. Its translation is CASQTVRGHYEHF.

There are many counts of this clonotype. The chain recombines TRBV30 with TRBJ1-4, with 8 bases fitting TRBD1. With V trimmed by 3 bases and J by 0 bases, 3 bases remained unmatched. CDR1 and CDR2 from the germline V gene are GTSNPN and SVGIG (reference sequence). The CDR3 length is 15 residues. The CDR3 DNA reads TGTGCCTGGAGGCAGGGGGCTGCAACTAATGAAAAACTGTTTTTT. Amino acids: CAWRQGAATNEKLFF.

This clonotype was detected only a few times. One junction end does not reproduce the germline sequence, and a read error may be involved. This chain joins TRBV6-4 and TRBJ1-6; D remains ambiguous. The CDR3 has 15 residues. Germline V gene lookup returns CDR1 MRHNA and CDR2 SNTAGT. CDR3 bases: TGTGCCAGCAGTCACTCCCCAGGTGGTAATTCACCCCTCCACTTT. Residues: CASSHSPGGNSPLHF.

V usage is TRBV20-1 and J usage is TRBJ2-3; TRBD2 matches 13 bases. The CDR3 runs 17 residues. The J segment lost 0 bases and the V segment lost 1 base, leaving 4 bases of the junction unmatched. Per germline, CDR1 DFQATT and CDR2 SNEGSKA (reference sequence). The CDR3 reads CSARGLAGGASTDTQYF. The DNA for the CDR3 is TGCAGTGCTAGAGGACTAGCGGGGGGTGCTAGCACAGATACGCAGTATTTT.

This clonotype has at least ten counts. V is TRBV19 and J is TRBJ1-2; tentatively, D is TRBD1 (6 bases). V was pared by 5 bases and J by 2 bases, with 12 bases between. Germline V gene lookup returns CDR1 LNHDA and CDR2 SQIVND (reference sequence). The CDR3 totals 14 residues. Here the CDR3 DNA reads TGTGCCAGTAGTCCCGGGACATTGAACTATGGCTACACCTTC. Translation gives CASSPGTLNYGYTF. Full variable domain (remainder filled in from reference TRBV19 and TRBJ1-2): DGGITQSPKYLFRKEGQNVTLSCEQNLNHDAMYWYRQDPGQGLRLIYYSQIVNDFQKGDIAEGYSVSREKKESFPLTVTSAQKNPTAFYLCASSPGTLNYGYTFGSGTRLTVV.

This clonotype occurred a few times. The genes are TRBV19 and TRBJ2-4; D not resolved. CDR1 is LNHDA, CDR2 SQIVND, per germline (reference sequence). CDR3 length equals 14 residues. V shed 4 bases and J shed 2 bases, with 9 bases lying between them. CDR3 protein: CASSKQATKNIQYF. The CDR3 nucleotides read TGTGCCAGTAGTAAGCAGGCGACCAAAAACATTCAGTACTTC.

In this sample, this clonotype turned up once. J is TRBJ2-4 and V is TRBV20-1; D is unresolved. V gave up 0 bases and J gave up 4 bases, with 16 bases separating them. The V gene's germline CDR1 is DFQATT and CDR2 SNEGSKA (reference sequence). There are 16 residues in the CDR3. CDR3 residues: CSARDHVQPGKNIQYF. CDR3 nucleotide sequence: TGCAGTGCTAGAGATCATGTCCAGCCAGGAAAAAACATTCAGTACTTC.

The rearrangement links TRBV18 to TRBJ2-7; D remains unclear. CDR3 length: 15 residues. CDR1 and CDR2 (germline): KGHSH, LQKENI. Trimming shortened V by 0 bases and J by 7 bases, and 16 bases separated the two germline ends. The CDR3 DNA reads TGTGCCAGCTCACCACCGGGCTCCAACTACAATGAGCAGTACTTC. Translating it yields CASSPPGSNYNEQYF.

The V gene is TRBV7-4, the J gene TRBJ2-7, with 14 bases fitting TRBD2. The CDR3 runs 19 residues. The ends lost 6 bases at V and 4 bases at J; junction bases unmatched: 17. Germline assignment: CDR1 SGHVT and CDR2 SQSDAQ. CDR3 sequence (DNA): TGTGCCAGCAGTCTTGGGTCGACTAGCGGGGGGGCCGTTGTGTACGAGCAGTACTTC. It yields the protein CASSLGSTSGGAVVYEQYF.

The genes are TRBV7-9 and TRBJ1-4; D perhaps matches TRBD1 (5 bases). Per the germline V gene, CDR1 is SEHNR and CDR2 is FQNEAQ (reference sequence). Deletions cut 1 base from V and 6 bases from J, with 12 bases between. This CDR3 spans 15 amino acids. The CDR3 DNA follows: TGTGCCAGCAGCTTAGGAAGGGGCAGGGATGAAAAACTGTTTTTT. Its translation is CASSLGRGRDEKLFF. Looking up the rest from reference TRBV7-9 and TRBJ1-4 gives the full variable domain: DTGVSQNPRHKITKRGQNVTFRCDPISEHNRLYWYRQTLGQGPEFLTYFQNEAQLEKSRLLSDRFSAERPKGSFSTLEIQRTEQGDSAMYLCASSLGRGRDEKLFFGSGTQLSVL.

The chain combines TRBV30 with TRBJ1-2, with TRBD1 identical over 9 bases. V gave up 3 bases and J gave up 8 bases; unmatched junction bases: 10. The CDR3 consists of 14 residues. CDR1 is GTSNPN, CDR2 SVGIG, per germline (reference sequence). CDR3 nucleotides: TGTGCCTGGAGGGGGGACAGGGATGTGCGGGGCTACACCTTC. This sequence encodes CAWRGDRDVRGYTF. The full variable domain, with the rest looked up from reference TRBV30 and TRBJ1-2, is SQTIHQWPATLVQPVGSPLSLECTVEGTSNPNLYWYRQAAGRGLQLLFYSVGIGQISSEVPQNLSASRPQDRQFILSSKKLLLSDSGFYLCAWRGDRDVRGYTFGSGTRLTVV.

This clonotype was seen many times. The V and J genes are TRBV10-3 and TRBJ1-4; TRBD1 might be the D (5 bases). V was cut by 5 bases and J by 4 bases, with 8 bases left in between. The germline gives CDR1 ENHRY, CDR2 SYGVKD. The CDR3 is 13 residues long. CDR3 in DNA: TGTGCCATCAGTAAACAGGATAATGAAAAACTGTTTTTT. It codes for CAISKQDNEKLFF.